This is a list of T cell receptor beta chains from one sample in a study of beta chain features in type 1 diabetes. Sequenced by immunoSEQ multiplex PCR; TCRdb stores in-frame clones only, minus some. The sample lists 500,000 to 800,000 clones, over 10% occurring once. The sample taken for sequencing was naive CD4+ T cells from blood. Every receptor here comes from a man under 40 with type 1 diabetes. Each CDR3 is given with its conserved first and last residue. Fields, in order: clone size, J gene, CDR3 length, D gene, V gene, CDR3 protein, CDR3 DNA. A D gene is named only where the DNA matches it firmly. Clone size, where shown, is once, few, many, or a class for clones that have expanded.

few | TRBJ2-1 | 14 | NA | TRBV5-1 | CASSLSPSYNEQFF | TGCGCCAGCAGCTTGAGCCCCTCCTACAATGAGCAGTTCTTC
few | TRBJ2-7 | 17 | TRBD2 | TRBV11-2 | CASSFKGLAGAAYEQYF | TGTGCCAGCAGCTTTAAGGGGCTAGCGGGGGCCGCCTACGAGCAGTACTTC
few | TRBJ2-5 | 14 | NA | TRBV7-6 | CASSPQGNQETQYF | TGTGCCAGCAGCCCCCAGGGAAACCAAGAGACCCAGTACTTC
NA | TRBJ1-5 | 14 | NA | TRBV10-3 | CAISGTSGDQPQHF | TGTGCCATCAGCGGGACCTCAGGGGATCAGCCCCAGCATTTT
few | TRBJ2-4 | 17 | NA | TRBV7-9 | CASSLNVQAGAKNIQYF | TGTGCCAGCAGCTTAAACGTACAGGCCGGAGCCAAAAACATTCAGTACTTC
NA | TRBJ2-5 | 13 | NA | TRBV11-2 | CASTGQTQETQYF | TGTGCCAGCACCGGACAGACCCAAGAGACCCAGTACTTC
few | TRBJ1-6 | 14 | TRBD1 | TRBV29-1 | CSVRTGNQDSPLHF | TGCAGCGTAAGGACAGGGAACCAAGATTCACCCCTCCACTTT
NA | TRBJ2-3 | 15 | NA | TRBV7-2 | CASSQTRTGTDTQYF | TGCGCCAGCAGCCAAACCCGGACGGGGACAGATACGCAGTATTTT
NA | TRBJ1-6 | 15 | TRBD1 | TRBV19 | CASSTRGGGVSPLHF | TGTGCCAGTAGTACGCGGGGAGGGGGCGTTTCACCCCTCCACTTT
NA | TRBJ1-2 | 13 | NA | TRBV9 | CASSTGNGYGYTF | TGTGCCAGCAGCACGGGAAATGGGTATGGCTACACCTTC
few | TRBJ2-3 | 16 | TRBD2 | TRBV5-1 | CASSLTSGGAGDTQYF | TGCGCCAGCAGCTTGACTAGCGGGGGGGCCGGAGATACGCAGTATTTT
few | TRBJ2-3 | 16 | TRBD1 | TRBV5-6 | CASSLTTGGGTDTQYF | TGTGCCAGCAGCTTAACGACAGGGGGGGGCACAGATACGCAGTATTTT
NA | TRBJ2-2 | 14 | NA | TRBV19 | CASSTVHPTGELFF | TGTGCCAGTAGTACGGTACACCCCACCGGGGAGCTGTTTTTT
few | TRBJ1-5 | 15 | NA | TRBV18 | CASSPEQGGNQPQHF | TGTGCCAGCTCACCTGAACAGGGTGGCAATCAGCCCCAGCATTTT
few | TRBJ2-2 | 15 | TRBD1 | TRBV11-1 | CASSQQEQGTGELFF | TGTGCCAGCAGCCAGCAGGAACAGGGGACCGGGGAGCTGTTTTTT
NA | TRBJ1-1 | 14 | NA | TRBV5-1 | CASRKGSRNTEAFF | TGCGCCAGCAGAAAGGGGTCAAGGAACACTGAAGCTTTCTTT
NA | TRBJ2-5 | 13 | NA | TRBV13 | CASSFKGQETQYF | TGTGCCAGCAGCTTTAAGGGGCAAGAGACCCAGTACTTC
NA | TRBJ1-1 | 13 | NA | TRBV4-3 | CASSRTVNTEAFF | TGCGCCAGCAGCCGCACGGTGAACACTGAAGCTTTCTTT
few | TRBJ1-3 | 13 | NA | TRBV2 | CASSEFPGNTIYF | TGTGCCAGCAGTGAATTCCCTGGAAACACCATATATTTT
NA | TRBJ2-7 | 16 | NA | TRBV11-2 | CASSLDQIGRNYEQYF | TGTGCCAGCAGCTTAGATCAGATCGGGCGGAACTACGAGCAGTACTTC
few | TRBJ1-2 | 14 | NA | TRBV5-6 | CASIGGEVIGGYTF | TGTGCCAGCATTGGTGGGGAGGTGATCGGTGGCTACACCTTC
NA | TRBJ2-4 | 13 | TRBD1 | TRBV6-6 | CASTPDRGNIQYF | TGTGCCAGCACTCCGGACAGGGGTAACATTCAGTACTTC
NA | TRBJ2-5 | 15 | TRBD2 | TRBV7-2 | CASSSLAGGPETQYF | TGTGCCAGCAGCTCCCTAGCGGGGGGGCCGGAGACCCAGTACTTC
few | TRBJ1-1 | 13 | NA | TRBV7-3 | CASSSQGSTEAFF | TGTGCCAGCAGCTCACAGGGAAGCACTGAAGCTTTCTTT
NA | TRBJ2-5 | 14 | TRBD2 | TRBV7-2 | CASSLKAGEETQYF | TGTGCCAGCAGCTTAAAGGCGGGGGAAGAGACCCAGTACTTC
few | TRBJ2-1 | 12 | NA | TRBV11-3 | CASSLDQRWQFF | TGTGCCAGCAGCTTAGACCAACGTTGGCAGTTCTTC
NA | TRBJ1-1 | 14 | NA | TRBV5-1 | CASSFTGRNTEAFF | TGCGCCAGCAGCTTTACGGGCAGGAACACTGAAGCTTTCTTT
NA | TRBJ2-3 | 15 | NA | TRBV5-1 | CASKDRGGVTDTQYF | TGCGCCAGCAAGGATAGGGGTGGCGTAACAGATACGCAGTATTTT
few | TRBJ2-7 | 14 | NA | TRBV4-1 | CASSQDRGLYEQYF | TGCGCCAGCAGCCAAGACAGGGGCCTTTACGAGCAGTACTTC
NA | TRBJ2-7 | 15 | TRBD1 | TRBV9 | CASTPYGDSSREQYF | TGTGCCAGCACCCCGTACGGGGACAGCAGCCGCGAGCAGTACTTC
NA | TRBJ1-6 | 13 | TRBD1 | TRBV28 | CASSLPGGGPLHF | TGTGCCAGCAGTTTACCAGGGGGCGGTCCCCTCCACTTT
few | TRBJ2-3 | 17 | TRBD2 | TRBV4-2 | CASSQETGLVVTDTQYF | TGTGCCAGCAGCCAAGAAACTGGACTAGTTGTCACAGATACGCAGTATTTT
NA | TRBJ1-1 | 14 | NA | TRBV9 | CASSVGTENTEAFF | TGTGCCAGCAGCGTAGGTACCGAAAACACTGAAGCTTTCTTT
NA | TRBJ2-2 | 15 | NA | TRBV7-2 | CASSLAPGADGELFF | TGTGCCAGCAGCTTGGCCCCAGGGGCGGACGGGGAGCTGTTTTTT
few | TRBJ2-7 | 15 | TRBD1 | TRBV6-1 | CASSERDRGDYEQYF | TGTGCCAGCAGTGAAAGAGACAGGGGGGACTACGAGCAGTACTTC
few | TRBJ1-5 | 14 | NA | TRBV7-2 | CASSLDLNNQPQHF | TGTGCCAGCAGCTTAGACTTGAACAATCAGCCCCAGCATTTT
NA | TRBJ1-6 | 15 | NA | TRBV7-2 | CASSSRSGGETPLHF | TGTGCCAGCAGCTCCAGGAGCGGGGGTGAGACACCCCTCCACTTT
NA | TRBJ1-5 | 15 | NA | TRBV2 | CASSDRDPSNQPQHF | TGTGCCAGCAGTGACCGGGACCCAAGCAATCAGCCCCAGCATTTT
NA | TRBJ1-5 | 15 | TRBD1 | TRBV18 | CASSAGQGRNQPQHF | TGTGCCAGCTCAGCGGGACAGGGGAGGAATCAGCCCCAGCATTTT